What follows are 30 T cell receptor beta chains derived from one specimen sequenced in a study of T cells in tumors and immune-related adverse events. Measured with immunoSEQ multiplex PCR; TCRdb has only the in-frame clones, and not every one. The sample shows about 20,000 clones, 75% to 95% of them seen only once. Sequenced here: lymph node tissue, sampled from a patient treated with anti-PD-1 therapy. The receptors derive from a female donor with metastatic renal cell carcinoma.

The V and J genes are TRBV4-3 and TRBJ1-1; 7 bases are a match to TRBD1. Trimming at V came to 3 bases and at J to 0 bases, leaving 4 bases not matched to a gene. The CDR3 consists of 15 residues. Germline V lookup: CDR1 LGHNA, CDR2 YSLEER. The CDR3 sequence is CASSQETGVNTEAFF. The CDR3 DNA follows: TGCGCCAGCAGCCAGGAAACAGGGGTGAACACTGAAGCTTTCTTT.

The chain joins TRBV4-3 to TRBJ2-3; D uncertain. With 1 base removed from V and 4 bases from J, the gap between germline ends came to 24 bases. CDR3 length equals 19 residues. Germline CDR1 reads LGHNA; CDR2 reads YSLEER. As DNA, the CDR3 is TGCGCCAGCAGCCAAGGGCAAGGGTCTAGATCGTCGGTCCCAGATACGCAGTATTTT. Amino acid sequence: CASSQGQGSRSSVPDTQYF.

The chain employs TRBV18 and TRBJ1-2; D remains unclear. Germline V gene data show CDR1 as KGHSH and CDR2 as LQKENI. This CDR3 region has 13 residues. V was pared by 4 bases and J by 3 bases, with 9 bases between. CDR3 nucleotide sequence: TGTGCCAGCTCACTTGGCGGGGACTATGGCTACACCTTC. It yields the protein CASSLGGDYGYTF.

The chain uses TRBV7-2 and TRBJ2-2; D ambiguous. CDR1 and CDR2 from the germline V gene are SGHTA and FQGNSA. This CDR3 comprises 15 residues. V lost 2 bases, J lost 5 bases, and 12 bases lay in between. As DNA, the CDR3 is TGTGCCAGCAGCTTACGAGACCCCAGGACCGGGGAGCTGTTTTTT. Its translation: CASSLRDPRTGELFF.

This chain joins TRBV7-9 and TRBJ1-2; perhaps TRBD1 as D (5 bases). This CDR3 has 16 residues. Germline CDR1 and CDR2: SEHNR and FQNEAQ (reference sequence). V lost 5 bases to trimming and J lost 0 bases, with 16 bases between them. Here the CDR3 reads CASSKSGGGANYGYTF. The CDR3, as DNA: TGTGCCAGCAGCAAAAGTGGGGGGGGAGCTAACTATGGCTACACCTTC.

V and J are TRBV6-1 and TRBJ1-6; D might be TRBD1 (5 bases). Trimming removed 5 bases from V and 9 bases from J, with 17 bases in between. Looked up from germline, CDR1 is MNHNS and CDR2 is SASEGT. This CDR3 has 15 amino acids. CDR3 residues: CASSPPRVPISPLHF. For the CDR3, the DNA is TGTGCCAGCAGTCCCCCCAGGGTCCCAATTTCACCCCTCCACTTT.

The rearrangement uses TRBV6-6 and TRBJ2-3; D remains ambiguous. The length of the CDR3 is 15 residues. Trimming shortened V by 0 bases and J by 1 base, and 8 bases separated the two germline ends. Germline V gene lookup returns CDR1 MNHNY and CDR2 SVGAGI (reference sequence). In DNA form, the CDR3 reads TGTGCCAGCAGTTACTCCGGCTCCCGCACAGATACGCAGTATTTT. Encoded protein: CASSYSGSRTDTQYF.

J is TRBJ2-5 and V is TRBV30; D may match TRBD1 or TRBD2 (6 bases each). Trimming took 3 bases from V and 5 from J, leaving 16 bases between them. This CDR3 contains 14 residues. The germline CDR1 and CDR2 sequences are GTSNPN and SVGIG (reference sequence). This CDR3 is CAWSPTRGVETQYF. CDR3 nucleotide sequence: TGTGCCTGGAGCCCGACTAGGGGGGTTGAGACCCAGTACTTC.

This rearrangement joins TRBV5-4 to TRBJ1-2; TRBD1 aligns across 7 bases. There are 14 residues in the CDR3. J lost 2 bases, V lost 6 bases, and 7 bases had no gene match. Germline values: CDR1 SGHNT, CDR2 YYREEE (reference sequence). CDR3 region: CASNPTGMNYGYTF. The CDR3 DNA sequence: TGTGCCAGCAACCCGACAGGGATGAACTATGGCTACACCTTC.

Worth noting for this clone: Other DNA sequences in the same sample also yield this CDR3. The chain uses TRBV28 and TRBJ1-1; D unresolved. In germline, CDR1 is MDHEN, CDR2 SYDVKM. This CDR3 is 12 amino acids long. The V gene lost 3 bases and the J gene lost 6 bases, with 8 bases spanning the gap. In DNA, the CDR3 is TGTGCCAGCAGTTTTAGACGCGCTGAAGCTTTCTTT. Translated: CASSFRRAEAFF.

This clone has just one count. The CDR3 coding sequence is TGTGCCAGCCACGACCTGGCTTATAGCAATCAGCCCCAGCATTTT. Translated: CASHDLAYSNQPQHF. The chain joins TRBV6-1 to TRBJ1-5, with no clear D. The CDR3 runs to 15 residues. Deletions cut 8 bases from V and 0 bases from J, with 14 bases between. CDR1 is MNHNS and CDR2 is SASEGT in the germline V gene.

The genes are TRBV5-4 and TRBJ2-1; D gene uncertain. Germline CDR1 and CDR2: SGHNT and YYREEE (reference sequence). The germline V and J ends were trimmed by 0 bases and 1 base, with 8 bases remaining between them. The CDR3 is 15 amino acids. The CDR3 DNA reads as TGTGCCAGCAGCTTGGCCGGGCGATCCTACAATGAGCAGTTCTTC. Amino acid sequence: CASSLAGRSYNEQFF.

The genes are TRBV5-1 and TRBJ2-2, with D perhaps being TRBD1 or TRBD2 (5 bases each). With 3 bases removed from V and 7 bases from J, the gap between germline ends came to 13 bases. CDR3 size: 14 residues. Germline V gene sequence: CDR1 SGHRS, CDR2 YFSETQ. The CDR3 loop is CASSSRDHHGELFF. In nucleotides, the CDR3 is TGCGCCAGCAGCTCCCGGGACCACCACGGGGAGCTGTTTTTT.

V usage is TRBV5-8 and J usage is TRBJ2-1, with TRBD2 matching 14 bases. CDR1 and CDR2 from the germline V gene are SGHTS and YDEGEE. Trimming took 5 bases from V and 6 from J; bases not matched to a gene: 10. This CDR3 spans 17 amino acids. The CDR3 DNA sequence: TGTGCCAGCAGTCAGGCAGGGACTAGCGGGAGTATCAATGAGCAGTTCTTC. As protein: CASSQAGTSGSINEQFF.

The chain links TRBV4-3 to TRBJ2-2; no clear D gene. Germline-derived CDR1 and CDR2 are LGHNA and YSLEER. V was cut by 0 bases and J by 4 bases, with 12 bases left in between. This CDR3 is built from 16 residues. CDR3 amino acids: CASSQEPQGPTGELFF. DNA of the CDR3: TGCGCCAGCAGCCAAGAACCTCAAGGGCCCACCGGGGAGCTGTTTTTT.

The sample holds one count of this clone. The V and J genes are TRBV5-4 and TRBJ1-1; 9 nucleotides agree with TRBD1. Germline V gene sequence: CDR1 SGHNT, CDR2 YYREEE (reference sequence). The CDR3 is 16 amino acids. The V segment lost 5 bases and the J segment 4 bases; nucleotides outside the gene matches: 12. The CDR3 loop reads CASRSGTGLRATEAFF. CDR3 bases: TGTGCCAGCAGGTCCGGGACAGGGCTTAGGGCCACTGAAGCTTTCTTT. The full variable domain, completed using reference TRBV5-4 and TRBJ1-1, is ETGVTQSPTHLIKTRGQQVTLRCSSQSGHNTVSWYQQALGQGPQFIFQYYREEENGRGNFPPRFSGLQFPNYSSELNVNALELDDSALYLCASRSGTGLRATEAFFGQGTRLTVV.

The chain couples TRBV5-8 to TRBJ2-7; 11 positions match TRBD2. Per the germline V gene, CDR1 is SGHTS and CDR2 is YDEGEE. This CDR3 has 16 residues. Trimming took 2 bases from V and 4 from J; bases not matched to a gene: 8. CDR3 in DNA: TGTGCCAGCAGCTTAGGTAGCGGGAGGGCAAGGTACGAGCAGTACTTC. This codes for CASSLGSGRARYEQYF. Variable domain in full (rest from reference TRBV5-8 and TRBJ2-7): EAGVTQSPTHLIKTRGQQATLRCSPISGHTSVYWYQQALGLGLQFLLWYDEGEERNRGNFPPRFSGRQFPNYSSELNVNALELEDSALYLCASSLGSGRARYEQYFGPGTRLTVT.

The chain uses TRBV7-2 and TRBJ2-7; D gene ambiguous. Trimming took 5 bases from V and 3 from J, leaving 11 bases between them. Germline values: CDR1 SGHTA, CDR2 FQGNSA. The CDR3 is made up of 13 amino acids. CDR3 protein: CASSPGPIYEQYF. The CDR3 DNA sequence: TGTGCCAGCAGCCCCGGCCCTATCTACGAGCAGTACTTC.

The count of this clone is one. The chain recombines TRBV15 with TRBJ1-2, with D unclear. Germline-derived CDR1 and CDR2 are LNHNV and YYDKDF (reference sequence). The CDR3 length is 13 residues. V was pared by 3 bases and J by 6 bases, with 11 bases between. DNA of the CDR3: TGTGCCACCAGCAGCCCGTGGGGTAATGGCTACACCTTC. Translated, it gives CATSSPWGNGYTF.

CDR3 in amino acids: CASSLGQGPSYEQYF. The CDR3 DNA reads TGCGCCAGCAGCTTGGGGCAGGGGCCCTCCTACGAGCAGTACTTC. This chain connects TRBV5-1 to TRBJ2-7; a possible D gene is TRBD1 (6 bases). The V gene's germline CDR1 is SGHRS and CDR2 YFSETQ. Trimming took 0 bases from V and 0 from J, leaving 10 bases between them. This CDR3 region has 15 residues.

The chain links TRBV7-9 to TRBJ1-2, with 7 bases that match TRBD1. The CDR3 contains 11 residues. The germline V gene encodes CDR1 SEHNR and CDR2 FQNEAQ (reference sequence). V dropped 10 bases and J dropped 10; count of bases not matched to a gene: 9. The CDR3 nucleotides are TGTGCCACCGCGAAACAGGGGTCCTACACCTTC. Translating it yields CATAKQGSYTF.

For this clone: Relative to the germline gene, one junction end is altered; a read error may explain this. The V gene is TRBV15, the J gene TRBJ2-7; D is unclear. This CDR3 has 15 residues. Germline CDR1 is LNHNV and CDR2 is YYDKDF (reference sequence). The CDR3 DNA reads TGTGCCACCAACAGAGAATCGCGCGGTTCCTACGAGCAGTACTTC. Translating gives CATNRESRGSYEQYF.

The chain is built from TRBV6-1 and TRBJ2-3, with D possibly being TRBD1 or TRBD2 (5 bases each). V lost 4 bases and J lost 2, with 13 bases in between. This CDR3 region has 15 residues. The V gene's germline CDR1 is MNHNS and CDR2 SASEGT. In nucleotides, the CDR3 is TGTGCCAGCAGTGTTTTGAGGGGCAACACAGATACGCAGTATTTT. Translation: CASSVLRGNTDTQYF.

The gene calls are TRBV29-1 and TRBJ2-7, with D unresolved. Trimming pared 7 bases from V and 8 bases from J, leaving 39 bases between. This CDR3 comprises 19 residues. Germline CDR1 is SQVTM and CDR2 is ANQGSEA. CDR3 in DNA: TGCAGCGCGGCAAATATCCGGGCGTCTGGGCCTACGAGCACCCACAAGCAGTACTTC. Amino acids: CSAANIRASGPTSTHKQYF.

The chain couples TRBV12-5 to TRBJ2-4; TRBD2 is a possible D gene (5 bases). V lost 11 bases to trimming and J lost 0 bases, with 14 bases between them. The CDR3 loop spans 14 amino acids. The germline CDR1 and CDR2 sequences are LGHNT and FRNRAP. The CDR3 nucleotides read TGTGCTGTCGGGCAGCGGCAAGCCAAAAACATTCAGTACTTC. Amino acid sequence: CAVGQRQAKNIQYF.

This chain links TRBV19 with TRBJ1-1; D perhaps matches TRBD1 (5 bases). Germline CDR1 is LNHDA and CDR2 is SQIVND (reference sequence). This CDR3 is 14 amino acids long. V was trimmed by 3 bases and J by 4 bases, leaving 12 bases between them. DNA of the CDR3: TGTGCCAGTAGTATCGGGGAAAGGGGCACTGAAGCTTTCTTT. This encodes CASSIGERGTEAFF.

This clone was observed once. The J gene is TRBJ2-1, the V gene TRBV4-3; D is ambiguous. Germline V CDR1 and CDR2: LGHNA, YSLEER. V lost 1 base to trimming and J lost 5 bases, with 6 bases between them. This CDR3 is built from 13 residues. In DNA, the CDR3 is TGCGCCAGCAGCCAAGGGTTTGACAATGAGCAGTTCTTC. This sequence encodes CASSQGFDNEQFF.

The chain recombines TRBV5-4 with TRBJ2-2; unclear D gene. The CDR3 contains 13 residues. The V end lost 3 bases, the J end lost 2 bases, and 5 bases lay between the germline ends. The germline gives CDR1 SGHNT, CDR2 YYREEE (reference sequence). CDR3 region: CASSSANTGELFF. CDR3 bases: TGTGCCAGCAGCTCGGCCAACACCGGGGAGCTGTTTTTT.

The chain employs TRBV7-8 and TRBJ2-2, with 9 bases fitting TRBD2. V was pared by 11 bases and J by 6 bases, with 13 bases of the junction left unmatched. In germline, CDR1 is SGHVS, CDR2 FQNEAQ. The length of the CDR3 is 15 residues. CDR3 in amino acids: CACNAGGRVSGELFF. CDR3 DNA sequence: TGTGCCTGCAATGCGGGGGGGCGTGTCTCCGGGGAGCTGTTTTTT. Full variable domain (missing parts from reference TRBV7-8 and TRBJ2-2): GAGVSQSPRYKVAKRGQDVALRCDPISGHVSLFWYQQALGQGPEFLTYFQNEAQLDKSGLPSDRFFAERPEGSVSTLKIQRTQQEDSAVYLCACNAGGRVSGELFFGEGSRLTVL.

This rearrangement joins TRBV7-9 to TRBJ2-7; tentative D call: TRBD2 (6 bases). Germline lookup yields CDR1 SEHNR and CDR2 FQNEAQ (reference sequence). With 4 bases removed from V and 2 bases from J, the gap between germline ends came to 9 bases. This CDR3 has 13 amino acids. In DNA, the CDR3 is TGTGCCAGCAGCTCGTCGGGAGCCTACGAGCAGTACTTC. Its protein product is CASSSSGAYEQYF.